This entry concerns a single T cell receptor (beta chain). The CDR3 ends on some other residue instead of the conserved phenylalanine or tryptophan, so this is likely a read error. Because the CDR3's place on the DNA is in doubt, the DNA is left out and the CDR3 is given as listed by TCRdb. The data stem from a study of tumor-infiltrating lymphocytes in primary liver carcinoma. Overall study: Patients of both sexes were 30 to 69 years old. Maximum tumor diameters ranged from about 4.2 to 11 cm, stage T1-T3 N0M0.

It was from about 21-30 mg of unsorted bulk tissue that RNA and DNA were co-extracted. Starting from around 510 ng of total RNA, TCR beta cDNA was produced with a primer in the constant region. Amplification in three nested multiplex PCR rounds with slightly modified ARM-PCR gave rise to TCR beta libraries. In the first two PCR rounds, TRBV1-TRBV30 forward primers were paired with a C-beta reverse primer, and each round lasted about 9 cycles. TCRdb called the multiplex PCR reads again in MiXCR, with one record for every CDR3 protein. This sample has over 100,000 distinct CDR3 sequences, with nearly 70% found just once. A total of 14 residues make up the CDR3, ends included. Germline CDR1 reads SGHNT; CDR2 reads YENEEA.

What was sequenced was tumor-adjacent normal liver tissue. The chain recombines TRBV11-3 with TRBJ1-2. The TCR comes from a woman aged 55-69 years with primary liver carcinoma and hepatitis B virus infection. CDR3 in amino acids: CASGLDAWAYGHTV.